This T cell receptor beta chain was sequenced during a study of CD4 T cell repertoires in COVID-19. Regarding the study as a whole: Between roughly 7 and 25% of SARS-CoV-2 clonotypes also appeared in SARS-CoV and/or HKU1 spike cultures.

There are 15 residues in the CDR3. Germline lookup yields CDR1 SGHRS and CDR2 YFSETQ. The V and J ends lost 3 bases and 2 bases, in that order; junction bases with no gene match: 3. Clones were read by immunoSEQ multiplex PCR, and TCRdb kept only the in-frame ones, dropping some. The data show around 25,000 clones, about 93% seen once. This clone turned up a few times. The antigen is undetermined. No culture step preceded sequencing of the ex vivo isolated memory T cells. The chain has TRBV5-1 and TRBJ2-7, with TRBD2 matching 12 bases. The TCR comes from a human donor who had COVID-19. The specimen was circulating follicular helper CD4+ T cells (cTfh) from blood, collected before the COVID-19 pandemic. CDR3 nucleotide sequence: TGCGCCAGCAGCTCAACTAGCGGGGGGACCTACGAGCAGTACTTC. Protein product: CASSSTSGGTYEQYF.